This T cell receptor (beta chain) stems from a study of blood T cells in healthy people across ages. Study background: Capture via template switching afforded approximately one barcoded beta molecule per two T cells.

Combining a sample-barcoded 5' primer with a J-beta primer mix, a second PCR ran for about 6 to 12 cycles. TCRdb passed the 5' RACE reads through MiXCR, listing each CDR3 protein once. The sample includes 750,000 to 950,000 distinct CDR3 sequences, more than 25% of them seen just once. Peripheral blood, approximately 10 milliliters per donor, was collected. Germline CDR1 DFQATT, CDR2 SNEGSKA (reference sequence). The J segment lost 0 bases and the V segment lost 2 bases, leaving 5 bases of the junction unmatched. This CDR3 is built from 16 residues. These records were also assigned to another study, of T cells of mothers and their children. According to that study: Over 8 million reads per mother and around 3.2 million per child were obtained. Related pairs of mothers and children showed slightly higher, non-significant overlap versus unrelated pairs.

The chain combines TRBV20-1 with TRBJ1-4; 8 bases match TRBD1. The source material was blood. The receptor comes from a boy aged 5-17 years in good health. DNA for the CDR3: TGCAGTGCTAGAAAGGGACAGGCAGCAACTAATGAAAAACTGTTTTTT. Translation: CSARKGQAATNEKLFF.